This entry features one TCR beta chain sequence. The data are from a study of T cells in Graves' hyperthyroidism and ophthalmopathy. Diagnoses used clinical symptoms, serum thyroxine and TRAb, thyroid ultrasound and orbital computed tomography. CDR1 MGHRA and CDR2 YSYEKL come from the germline V gene. The CDR3 sequence is 18 residues long. V dropped 4 bases and J dropped 1 base, with 22 bases sitting between them. Amplification of TCR beta CDR3 regions was performed using RNA transcripts as template. TCR CDR3 regions were first amplified by RT-PCR with HTBI primers. TCRdb ran MiXCR on the multiplex PCR reads and lists one entry per CDR3 protein. The sample includes approximately 720,000 distinct CDR3 sequences, over 15% of them seen just once.

The sequence derives from a woman between 45 and 65 years old with Graves' hyperthyroidism that later progressed to Graves' ophthalmopathy. The source material was blood. J is TRBJ2-5 and V is TRBV4-1; D gene uncertain. The CDR3: CASSPASAVTRSQETQYF. CDR3 sequence (DNA): TGCGCCAGCAGCCCCGCGTCGGCGGTAACAAGGTCCCAAGAGACCCAGTACTTC.